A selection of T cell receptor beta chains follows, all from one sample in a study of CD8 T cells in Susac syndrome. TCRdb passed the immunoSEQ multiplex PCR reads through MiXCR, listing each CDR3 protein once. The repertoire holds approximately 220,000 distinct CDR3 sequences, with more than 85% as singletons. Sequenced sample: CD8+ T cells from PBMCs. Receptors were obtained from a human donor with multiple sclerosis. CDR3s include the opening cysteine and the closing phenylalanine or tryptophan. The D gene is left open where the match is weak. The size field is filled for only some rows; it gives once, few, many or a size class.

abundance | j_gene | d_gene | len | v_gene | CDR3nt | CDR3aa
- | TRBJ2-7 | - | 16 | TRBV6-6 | TGTGCCAGCAGTCCTGCCCCCGCGGGCAACTTTTACGAGCAGTACTTC | CASSPAPAGNFYEQYF
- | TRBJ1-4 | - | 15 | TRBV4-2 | TGTGCCAGCAGCCAAGGGGCCGTTTCAGGTGAAAAACTGTTTTTT | CASSQGAVSGEKLFF
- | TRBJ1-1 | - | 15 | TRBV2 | TGTGCCAGCACCCCGCCGGCAGGGACGAACACTGAAGCTTTCTTT | CASTPPAGTNTEAFF
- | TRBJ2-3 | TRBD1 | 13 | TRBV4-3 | TGCGCCAGCAGCCATGGGACAGCCGATACGCAGTATTTT | CASSHGTADTQYF
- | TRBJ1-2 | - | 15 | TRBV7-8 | TGTGCCAGCAGCCTCAGACTTAGCGGGTCCTATGGCTACACCTTC | CASSLRLSGSYGYTF
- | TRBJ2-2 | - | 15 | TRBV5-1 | TGCGCCAGCACGGACAGTCCGGCGAACACCGGGGAGCTGTTTTTT | CASTDSPANTGELFF
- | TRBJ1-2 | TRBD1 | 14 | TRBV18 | TGTGCCAGCTCATCTGTCGGGACAGGGGACGGCTACACCTTC | CASSSVGTGDGYTF
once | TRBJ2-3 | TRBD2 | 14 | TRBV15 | TGTGCCACCACCGGGGGAGGGGTCACAGATACGCAGTATTTT | CATTGGGVTDTQYF
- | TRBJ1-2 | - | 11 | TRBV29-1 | TGCAGCGTTCCGGATAACTATGGCTACACCTTC | CSVPDNYGYTF
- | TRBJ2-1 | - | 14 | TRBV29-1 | TGCAGCTCCAAGACCGGGTCTACCATCAATGAGCAGTTCTTC | CSSKTGSTINEQFF
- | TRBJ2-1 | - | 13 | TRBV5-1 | TGCGCCAGTTGTTCCCTAGGGGCCAATGAGCAGTTCTTC | CASCSLGANEQFF
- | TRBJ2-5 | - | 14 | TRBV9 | TGTGCCAGCAGCGTCGGCGGGATGGGTGGGACCCAGTACTTC | CASSVGGMGGTQYF
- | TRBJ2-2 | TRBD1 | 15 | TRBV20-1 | TGCAGTGCTAGAGTTGACAGGGCCTACACCGGGGAGCTGTTTTTT | CSARVDRAYTGELFF
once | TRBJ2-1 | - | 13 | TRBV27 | TGTGCCAGCAGTTTATCTGAGGCACCCGAGCAGTTCTTC | CASSLSEAPEQFF